The clone carrying this T cell receptor beta chain was seen a few times. Its antigen remains unidentified. Only in-frame clones appear in the TCRdb table, and some are missing; sequencing was by immunoSEQ multiplex PCR. The table records 86,000 or so clones, 85% to 90% of them present only once. This sample stems from a study of T cell responses to AZD1222 COVID-19 vaccine. General study results and limits: Nearly half of spike-specific TCRs reportedly go after variant regions that carry no mutations.

CDR3 length equals 15 residues. V gave up 5 bases and J gave up 11 bases; unmatched junction bases: 16. CDR1 is MDHEN, CDR2 SYDVKM, per germline. This sequence joins TRBV28 and TRBJ1-1; 8 bases are shared with TRBD1. The TCR was taken from an adult who received the AZD1222 COVID-19 vaccine. The sequencing used peripheral blood, collected 28 days after the second AZD1222 dose. The CDR3 is CASSPAGQGALDAFF. Here the CDR3 DNA reads TGTGCCAGCAGTCCAGCGGGGCAGGGGGCGCTCGATGCTTTCTTT.